This T cell receptor (beta chain) was obtained from a study of T cell responses to AZD1222 COVID-19 vaccine. Overall study: Both about-4-week and about-12-week second-dose recipients were combined.

Study outcomes and limitations: Among vaccine-associated CD4 TCRs, coverage spanned spike, with dominance at 160-218 and 743-854.

Note on this clone: The antigen remains unidentified.

The CDR3 totals 13 residues. Trimming removed 2 bases from V and 4 bases from J, with 7 bases in between. Germline V lookup: CDR1 MNHNS, CDR2 SASEGT. Only in-frame clones appear in the TCRdb table, and some are missing; sequencing was by immunoSEQ multiplex PCR. The sample includes 85,000 to 130,000 clones, about 93% seen only once; the top ten take 4.5% to 5%. The sample consisted of peripheral blood, taken on day 0 of AZD1222 vaccination. This chain joins TRBV6-1 and TRBJ2-3; D not certain. This clonotype was obtained from an adult in good health. In nucleotides, the CDR3 is TGTGCCAGCAGTGAAAGTCGGCCAGATACGCAGTATTTT. Translating it yields CASSESRPDTQYF.